This T cell receptor (beta chain) is drawn from a study of blood T cell repertoires in COVID-19. Study background: The samples span acute and convalescent COVID-19 from the United States, Italy and Spain. Sample material is recorded as cDNA or gDNA derived from T cells, B-cell-depleted T cells, or PBMCs.

Source study methods: Amplification of reference gene primers was used by the study to estimate nucleated cell counts. The protocol was immunoSEQ multiplex PCR, while the TCRdb copy is restricted to in-frame clones and leaves out a portion. The DNA was the basis for D and trimming; V, J and clone size are from that table. The data contain some 99,000 clones, 75% to 85% of them singletons. With 3 bases removed from V and 8 bases from J, the gap between germline ends came to 22 bases. The CDR3 has 16 amino acids. Germline V gene lookup returns CDR1 MDHEN and CDR2 SYDVKM. This TCR was recovered from a man aged 65 to 85 with acute or convalescent COVID-19. Input material: peripheral blood. The chain employs TRBV28 and TRBJ1-2; possible D gene TRBD1, 6 bases. CDR3 sequence reads: CASSFPVPGQRGGYTF. The CDR3 DNA is TGTGCCAGCAGTTTTCCCGTACCCGGACAGAGAGGAGGCTACACCTTC.